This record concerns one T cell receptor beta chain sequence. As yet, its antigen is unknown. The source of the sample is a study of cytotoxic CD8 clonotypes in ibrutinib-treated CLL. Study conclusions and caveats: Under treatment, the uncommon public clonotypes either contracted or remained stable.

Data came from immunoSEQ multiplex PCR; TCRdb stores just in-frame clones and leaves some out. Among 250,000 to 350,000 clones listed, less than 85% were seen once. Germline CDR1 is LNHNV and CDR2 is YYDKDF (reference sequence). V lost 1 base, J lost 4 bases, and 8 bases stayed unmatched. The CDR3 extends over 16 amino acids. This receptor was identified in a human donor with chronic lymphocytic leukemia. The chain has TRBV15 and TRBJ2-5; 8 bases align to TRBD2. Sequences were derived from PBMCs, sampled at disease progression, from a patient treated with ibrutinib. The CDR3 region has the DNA TGTGCCACCAGCAGAGTTGAGAAGCGGGAGTTAGAGACCCAGTACTTC. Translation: CATSRVEKRELETQYF.